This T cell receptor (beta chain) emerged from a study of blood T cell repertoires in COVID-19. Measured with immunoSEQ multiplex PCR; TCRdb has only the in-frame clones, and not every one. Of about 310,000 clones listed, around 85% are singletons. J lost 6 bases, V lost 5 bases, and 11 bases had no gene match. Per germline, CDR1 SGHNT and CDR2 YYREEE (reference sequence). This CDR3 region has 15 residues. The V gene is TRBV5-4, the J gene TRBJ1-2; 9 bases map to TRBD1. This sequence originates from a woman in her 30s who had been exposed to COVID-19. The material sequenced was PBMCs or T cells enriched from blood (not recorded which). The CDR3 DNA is TGTGCCAGCAGTTCAGCTGACAGGGGGTTACATGGCTACACCTTC. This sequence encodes CASSSADRGLHGYTF.